Listed below are T cell receptor beta chains from one sample, sequenced in a study of Graves' ophthalmopathy and Graves' hyperthyroidism. TCRdb reprocessed the multiplex PCR reads with MiXCR, giving one entry per CDR3 protein. Found here are around 590,000 distinct CDR3 sequences, approximately 37% of them singletons; the top ten hold 3.5% to 5%. Source material: peripheral blood or thyroid tissue (not recorded which). The origin of the receptors is an adult man with Graves' hyperthyroidism. CDR3s leave out the opening cysteine and the closing phenylalanine or tryptophan. Clone size is shown for a subset of rows, as once, few, many or a class of expanded clone.

v_call	j_call	clone_size	cdr3_aa
TRBV12-3/TRBV12-4	TRBJ1-6	few	ASSLTGGINNSPLH
TRBV29-1	NA	once	SVALADEQF
TRBV4-2	TRBJ2-3	NA	ASSQGLAGGTDTQY
TRBV4-2	TRBJ1-2	few	ASSQDRDSLYYGYT
TRBV25-1	TRBJ2-7	many	ASSEYMTPYEQY
TRBV20-1	TRBJ2-2	many	SATLAVGNTGELF
TRBV12-3/TRBV12-4	TRBJ1-6	many	ASSPTLTSSYNSPLH
TRBV5-1	TRBJ1-1	NA	ASSLVGARTEAF
TRBV24-1	TRBJ1-2	NA	ATSDFRINYGYT
TRBV2	TRBJ2-6	many	ASRGSSGSSISGANVLT
TRBV24-1	TRBJ1-5	many	ATSFGGTGQPQH
TRBV10-3	TRBJ1-2	NA	AIRDGTSGNT
TRBV7-4	TRBJ1-1	NA	ASSVVGTNRQNTEAF
TRBV7-9	TRBJ2-7	NA	ASSLFLGGSYEQY
TRBV14	TRBJ2-5	NA	AGSQKTEQGTQY
TRBV24-1	TRBJ1-2	many	ATSDYTGDVYGYT
TRBV6-5	TRBJ2-2	many	ASSRGQGGTGELF
TRBV12-3/TRBV12-4	TRBJ2-7	NA	ASSKPPVLYEQY
TRBV3-1	TRBJ2-7	few	ASSQDQGRVGEQY
TRBV6-5	TRBJ1-1	many	ASSPGQGRANTEAF
TRBV15	TRBJ1-1	NA	ATSREGRAEAF
TRBV12-3/TRBV12-4	TRBJ1-5	many	ASRRDSLNQPQH
TRBV11-2	TRBJ1-1	many	ASSLGRDTILNTEAF
TRBV2	TRBJ2-5	NA	ASSGTVKTQY
TRBV5-8	TRBJ2-7	NA	ASSLNRGRTYEQY
TRBV5-5	TRBJ1-2	few	ASSLTIRGDRSYGYT
TRBV7-9	TRBJ2-7	many	ASGAGTGGYEQY
TRBV10-3	TRBJ2-3	NA	AISGTSGRARTDTQY
TRBV13	NA	NA	ASSTSLTGIGEQF
TRBV7-3	TRBJ2-2	NA	ASSFGTGGWELF
TRBV7-9	TRBJ2-5	NA	ASSHQGTDQETQY
TRBV29-1	TRBJ1-1	many	SVRGDRAEAF
TRBV19	TRBJ2-7	few	ASSRATGEQY
TRBV2	TRBJ2-2	many	ASSSRDRSTGELF
TRBV7-9	TRBJ2-5	NA	ARGTGGVQETQY
TRBV5-6	TRBJ2-5	NA	ASSLLRQGGQPQY
TRBV6-2/TRBV6-3	TRBJ2-5	NA	ASSQAGTETQY
TRBV7-2	TRBJ2-1	NA	ASSSYRGHEQF
TRBV2	TRBJ1-2	once	ASRIRERSNYGYA
TRBV6-1	TRBJ1-5	NA	ASSEKFGLSQPQH
TRBV29-1	TRBJ2-3	NA	SAPTSRSTDTQY
TRBV29-1	TRBJ2-7	many	SVVGGSYEQY
TRBV5-1	TRBJ2-5	many	ASSLTGIKETQY
TRBV14	TRBJ1-1	NA	ASSQVGDMNTEAF
TRBV6-6	TRBJ1-6	many	ASSTTGWQNSPLH
TRBV6-5	TRBJ1-2	few	ASTLDSPLSGYT
TRBV3-1	TRBJ2-5	few	ASSQDRERGFQETQY
TRBV12-3/TRBV12-4	TRBJ1-6	NA	ASSLQVYNSPLH
TRBV4-1	TRBJ2-7	NA	ASSQGQGTPYEQY
TRBV5-6	TRBJ1-2	many	ASSLGAQYYGYT
TRBV7-4	TRBJ2-7	NA	ASSGRVAYEQY
TRBV7-9	TRBJ1-2	many	ASRQQGLGGYT
TRBV5-1	TRBJ1-6	few	ASSLEDQRLH
TRBV3-1	TRBJ1-1	many	ASSQDRWNTEAF
TRBV20-1	TRBJ2-5	NA	SAREVAGTETQY